This T cell receptor beta chain stems from a study of cytomegalovirus exposure and HLA in healthy donors. Broader study findings: When analyzed later, the rates of TCR association showed variation by HLA locus, with DRB1 the most and HLA-C the fewest. TCR beta V- and J-gene trimming was later associated with a missense DCLRE1C variant. Analysis was performed later, and it showed HLA-associated TCR beta chains to be more clonally expanded than equally common others.

The PCR contained 60 Vbeta and 13 Jbeta primers. Libraries were prepared by immunoSEQ multiplex PCR; TCRdb keeps only in-frame clonotypes and omits some of them. Its listing shows 65,000 to 95,000 clones. Of note for this clone: What it binds is not known.

The clonotype was recovered from a woman aged 60-70 years in good health and CMV-seronegative. The sample comprised PBMCs.

DNA for the CDR3: TGTGCCAGCAGTTCACAAAACTATGGCTACACCTTC. Translated, it gives CASSSQNYGYTF. This chain uses TRBV2 with TRBJ1-2, with D unclear. V dropped 5 bases and J dropped 2 bases, with 6 bases sitting between them. The CDR3 totals 12 residues. Germline V gene data show CDR1 as SNHLY and CDR2 as FYNNEI.